A single sample is the source of the 13 T cell receptor beta chains below, sequenced in a study of blood T cell repertoires in COVID-19. Libraries were prepared by immunoSEQ multiplex PCR; TCRdb keeps only in-frame clonotypes and omits some of them. The table has under 300,000 clones, about four fifths seen once. Sample: peripheral blood. The source is a man aged 80 or over with acute or convalescent COVID-19.

V gene TRBV5-1 combines with J gene TRBJ2-1; 9 nucleotides match TRBD2. CDR1 and CDR2 (germline): SGHRS, YFSETQ. V gave up 4 bases and J gave up 1 base; unmatched junction bases: 3. The CDR3 is 15 residues long. The CDR3 region is CASSDLAGSYNEQFF. CDR3 in DNA: TGCGCCAGCAGCGATCTAGCGGGGTCCTACAATGAGCAGTTCTTC.

The chain carries TRBV3-1 (or the pseudogene TRBV3-2) and TRBJ2-7; 8 bases map to TRBD2. Unmatched junction bases numbered 11, after V lost 6 bases and J lost 4 bases. The germline CDR1 and CDR2 sequences are LGHDT and YNNKEL (reference sequence). The CDR3 totals 15 residues. As DNA, the CDR3 is TGTGCCAGCAGGCAAACTAGCGGAGGCCATTACGAGCAGTACTTC. Amino acid sequence: CASRQTSGGHYEQYF.

The chain recombines TRBV3-1 (or the pseudogene TRBV3-2) with TRBJ2-4; 7 bases match TRBD2. J lost 0 bases, V lost 4 bases, and 3 bases had no gene match. Germline lookup yields CDR1 LGHDT and CDR2 YNNKEL (reference sequence). This CDR3 spans 15 amino acids. The DNA of the CDR3 is TGTGCCAGCAGCCGGGGGGAGGGAGCCAAAAACATTCAGTACTTC. Amino acids: CASSRGEGAKNIQYF.

This clone has just a few counts. The chain uses TRBV12-3 or TRBV12-4 and TRBJ1-6, with a possible D match to TRBD1 (5 bases). The CDR3 loop spans 13 amino acids. The V end lost 3 bases, the J end lost 7 bases, and 7 bases lay between the germline ends. The CDR3 loop reads CASSLQGNSPLHF. CDR3 DNA: TGTGCCAGCAGTTTGCAGGGAAATTCACCCCTCCACTTT.

The V gene is TRBV24-1, the J gene TRBJ2-1, with 9 bases identical to TRBD1. Trimming cost V 4 bases and J 6 bases; bases outside gene matches: 9. The CDR3 loop spans 16 amino acids. Germline values: CDR1 KGHDR, CDR2 SFDVKD. This CDR3 reads CATSDQDRGSVNEQFF. The CDR3 DNA reads as TGTGCCACCAGTGACCAGGACAGGGGAAGCGTCAATGAGCAGTTCTTC.

The chain is built from TRBV19 and TRBJ2-7; 9 nucleotides agree with TRBD1. CDR1 and CDR2 (germline): LNHDA, SQIVND (reference sequence). The CDR3 extends over 15 amino acids. The trim removed 9 bases at V and 4 bases at J, leaving 13 bases unmatched. CDR3 in amino acids: CASMLTGTGKYEQYF. In DNA, the CDR3 is TGTGCCAGCATGCTGACCGGGACAGGGAAGTACGAGCAGTACTTC.

The chain has TRBV27 and TRBJ2-7, with 8 bases fitting TRBD1. CDR1 and CDR2 from the germline V gene are MNHEY and SMNVEV (reference sequence). The CDR3 runs to 16 residues. The J segment lost 4 bases and the V segment lost 0 bases, leaving 8 bases of the junction unmatched. The chain's CDR3 is CASSLSQGARAYEQYF. The CDR3 DNA sequence: TGTGCCAGCAGTTTATCTCAGGGGGCGCGGGCTTACGAGCAGTACTTC.

The rearrangement uses TRBV3-1 (or the pseudogene TRBV3-2) and TRBJ2-5; TRBD2 matches 10 bases. The V gene's germline CDR1 is LGHDT and CDR2 YNNKEL (reference sequence). This CDR3 is 15 amino acids long. The trim removed 3 bases at V and 1 base at J, leaving 2 bases unmatched. The CDR3 loop is CASSQLAGVQETQYF. The CDR3 nucleotides read TGTGCCAGCAGCCAGCTAGCGGGGGTCCAAGAGACCCAGTACTTC.

The CDR3 loop is CASSLATASSGAGNTIYF. The CDR3 coding sequence is TGTGCCAGCAGCTTAGCGACAGCATCATCAGGAGCCGGAAACACCATATATTTT. J is TRBJ1-3 and V is TRBV7-8; maybe TRBD1 (5 bases). This CDR3 region has 18 residues. CDR1 and CDR2 (germline): SGHVS, FQNEAQ. Trimming left V 0 bases short and J 4 bases short, with 19 bases between.

This clone turned up a few times. This chain connects TRBV19 to TRBJ2-2; no definite D call. With 7 bases removed from V and 4 bases from J, the gap between germline ends came to 16 bases. The CDR3 contains 15 residues. CDR1 is LNHDA and CDR2 is SQIVND in the germline V gene (reference sequence). The CDR3 reads CASTILLTGTGELFF. As DNA, the CDR3 is TGTGCCAGTACTATCCTCCTGACGGGCACCGGGGAGCTGTTTTTT.

The V call is TRBV28, the J call TRBJ1-2; maybe TRBD1 (5 bases). Trimming left V 8 bases short and J 2 bases short, with 9 bases between. Germline-derived CDR1 and CDR2 are MDHEN and SYDVKM. The CDR3 is 12 residues long. Written as DNA, the CDR3 is TGTGCCAGCGAAGACAGAAACTATGGCTACACCTTC. Amino acid sequence: CASEDRNYGYTF.

The chain has TRBV13 and TRBJ2-7, with 9 bases aligning to TRBD1. The V gene's germline CDR1 is PRHDT and CDR2 FYEKMQ (reference sequence). This CDR3 contains 19 residues. The ends lost 1 base at V and 3 bases at J; junction bases unmatched: 16. Written as DNA, the CDR3 is TGTGCCAGCAGCTTAGCCGGGACAGGGATACCCCATGGGTTCTACGAGCAGTACTTC. Its translation is CASSLAGTGIPHGFYEQYF. Looking up the rest from reference TRBV13 and TRBJ2-7 gives the full variable domain: AAGVIQSPRHLIKEKRETATLKCYPIPRHDTVYWYQQGPGQDPQFLISFYEKMQSDKGSIPDRFSAQQFSDYHSELNMSSLELGDSALYFCASSLAGTGIPHGFYEQYFGPGTRLTVT.

This sequence joins TRBV19 and TRBJ2-3; 9 bases align to TRBD2. This CDR3 contains 16 residues. V shed 6 bases, J shed 0 bases, and the junction held 7 bases outside the gene matches. Germline V gene lookup returns CDR1 LNHDA and CDR2 SQIVND (reference sequence). The CDR3: CASRSLAGLSTDTQYF. CDR3 coding DNA: TGTGCCAGTAGATCTCTAGCGGGGCTTAGCACAGATACGCAGTATTTT.